These T cell receptor beta chains were read from a single sample in a study of control samples from healthy donors and cancer patients. Measured with immunoSEQ multiplex PCR; TCRdb has only the in-frame clones, and not every one. The table lists 350,000 to 450,000 clones, approximately 90% of them singletons, with 5% to 8% in the top ten. Sequencing was carried out using PBMCs. These receptors all stem from a man aged 40-55 years with head and neck cancer. Both conserved end residues are part of each CDR3. The D gene is left open where the match is weak. Only some rows state a clone size, as once, few, many or a class for expanded clones.

J | size | V | D | DNA | CDR3
TRBJ1-5 | - | TRBV28 | TRBD1 | TGTGCCAGCAGTGGGACAGGAGGCAATCAGCCCCAGCATTTT | CASSGTGGNQPQHF
TRBJ1-1 | - | TRBV28 | TRBD1 | TGTGCCAGCAGTTTAAACGGACAGGCCGGCACTGAAGCTTTCTTT | CASSLNGQAGTEAFF
TRBJ1-5 | - | TRBV28 | - | TGTGCCAGCAGTTTTTCGGGTAATCAGCCCCAGCATTTT | CASSFSGNQPQHF
TRBJ1-5 | - | TRBV6-5 | - | TGTGCCAGCAGTCGACAGAGGGATCAGCCCCAGCATTTT | CASSRQRDQPQHF
TRBJ2-5 | - | TRBV5-6 | - | TGTGCCAGCAGCTTGACGCGGAGGGTGGAGACCCAGTACTTC | CASSLTRRVETQYF
TRBJ2-1 | - | TRBV3-1/TRBV3-2 | - | TGTGCCAGCAGCCCTGATTGGGTAAATGAGCAGTTCTTC | CASSPDWVNEQFF
TRBJ2-5 | - | TRBV19 | TRBD2 | TGTGCCAGTACCCCAAGCGGGGACCCCTCGGGGCAAGAGACCCAGTACTTC | CASTPSGDPSGQETQYF
TRBJ1-1 | - | TRBV20-1 | TRBD1 | TGCAGTGCTAGGGGGGACAGGGAAGCTTTCTTT | CSARGDREAFF
TRBJ2-1 | - | TRBV6-2/TRBV6-3 | - | TGTGCCAGCAGTTACTCGGCGGGTCGTACCTACAATGAGCAGTTCTTC | CASSYSAGRTYNEQFF
TRBJ2-7 | - | TRBV25-1 | - | TGTGCCAGCACCCGGAGGAGCTCCTACGAGCAGTACTTC | CASTRRSSYEQYF
TRBJ1-5 | once | TRBV21-1 | - | TGTGCCAGCAGCTTCCCTCAGGGACTCAGGAAGAAGCTTAGCAATCAGCCCCAGCATTTT | CASSFPQGLRKKLSNQPQHF
TRBJ2-5 | once | TRBV7-9 | - | TGTGGTACGGGCAAGGGGTCGGAAGAGACCCAGTACTTC | CGTGKGSEETQYF
TRBJ1-2 | - | TRBV24-1 | - | TGTGCCACCAGTGAGGTGTCGGGGCCGGGTCGTCGCTACACCTTC | CATSEVSGPGRRYTF
TRBJ2-1 | - | TRBV5-1 | TRBD1 | TGCGCCAGCACCCAGATGGGACAGGGGGCGCGGTTCTTC | CASTQMGQGARFF
TRBJ1-4 | - | TRBV28 | - | TGTGCCAGCAGTCGGAACGGGTTTAATGAAAAACTGTTTTTT | CASSRNGFNEKLFF
TRBJ1-5 | - | TRBV9 | TRBD1 | TGTGCCAGCAGCGCGGGACAGGGAGATCAGCCCCAGCATTTT | CASSAGQGDQPQHF
TRBJ2-5 | - | TRBV19 | - | TGTGCCAGTAGTATCCGGGACACAAAAGAGACCCAGTACTTC | CASSIRDTKETQYF
TRBJ1-2 | - | TRBV2 | - | TGTGCCAGCCTTACCGACAGGATTTATGGCTACACCTTC | CASLTDRIYGYTF
TRBJ1-2 | - | TRBV6-5 | - | TGTGCCAGCAGCACCCCAGGGGGCTACACCTTC | CASSTPGGYTF
TRBJ2-1 | - | TRBV4-1 | TRBD2 | TGCGCCAGCAGCCAAGGGGAGGGGTTAGGGCCGTTCTTC | CASSQGEGLGPFF
TRBJ2-7 | - | TRBV18 | - | TGTGCCAGCTCACCGGTCCAGGGCGCCGAGCAGTACTTC | CASSPVQGAEQYF
TRBJ1-5 | - | TRBV10-3 | - | TGTGCCATCAGTAGGGGCGAAGGGATCGCCTCGCCCCAGCATTTT | CAISRGEGIASPQHF
TRBJ2-2 | - | TRBV24-1 | - | TGTGCCACCAGTGATTTTCGTGGGGGCTTGCACACCGGGGAGCTGTTTTTT | CATSDFRGGLHTGELFF
TRBJ1-1 | few | TRBV27 | - | TGTGCCAGCAGTTATTCCCTTACAGGGAACACTGAAGCTTTCTTT | CASSYSLTGNTEAFF
TRBJ1-1 | - | TRBV28 | - | TGTGCCATTCTGGGGGGGCCCAAACCTGAAGCTTTCTTT | CAILGGPKPEAFF
TRBJ2-7 | - | TRBV4-2 | TRBD1 | TGTGCCAGCAGCCAAGATAAGGCAGGGGGCTGGGAGCAGTACTTC | CASSQDKAGGWEQYF
TRBJ1-5 | - | TRBV5-4 | TRBD1 | TGTGCCAGCAGTATAGGGGGCGGTCAGCCCCAGCATTTT | CASSIGGGQPQHF
TRBJ2-1 | - | TRBV14 | - | TGTGCCAGCGACAGCTACAATGAGCAGTTCTTC | CASDSYNEQFF
TRBJ2-2 | - | TRBV10-2 | - | TGCGCCACCTCCATCCTAGGAGCGAACACCGGGGAGCTGTTTTTT | CATSILGANTGELFF
TRBJ2-5 | - | TRBV10-2 | - | TGCGCCAGCAGCCTGGGGGAGACCCAGTACTTC | CASSLGETQYF
TRBJ2-6 | once | TRBV28 | - | TGTGCCAGCAGCCTGAAGAGTGGGGGACGTGGGGCCAACGTCCTGACTTTC | CASSLKSGGRGANVLTF